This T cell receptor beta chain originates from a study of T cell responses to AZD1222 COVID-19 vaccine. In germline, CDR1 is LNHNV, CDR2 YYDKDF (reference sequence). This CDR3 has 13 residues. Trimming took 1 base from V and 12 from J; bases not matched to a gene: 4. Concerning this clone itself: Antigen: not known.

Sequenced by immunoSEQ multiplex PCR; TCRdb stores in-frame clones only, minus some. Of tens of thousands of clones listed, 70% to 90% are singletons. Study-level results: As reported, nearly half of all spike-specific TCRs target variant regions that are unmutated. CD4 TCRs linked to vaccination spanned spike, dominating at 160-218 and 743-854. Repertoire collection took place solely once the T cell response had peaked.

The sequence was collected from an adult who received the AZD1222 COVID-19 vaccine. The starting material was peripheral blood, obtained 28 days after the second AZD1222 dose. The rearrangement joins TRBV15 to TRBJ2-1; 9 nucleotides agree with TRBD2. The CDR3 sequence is CATSRGGTSTQFF. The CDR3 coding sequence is TGTGCCACCAGCAGAGGTGGGACTAGCACGCAGTTCTTC.